These 6 T cell receptor beta chains originate from one sample sequenced in a study of CD8 T cells in acute hepatitis C reinfection (dated by TCRdb to about 2021). The library was prepared using the immunoSEQ multiplex PCR assay. Drawn from immuneACCESS, this table holds only the in-frame rearrangements with V and J called that TCRdb kept. Clones are partly lost; checked studies trace under half to an unresolved V gene and leave the rest unexplained. The sample yields 30,000 to 40,000 clones; roughly 89% were counted once. 0.4% to 0.5% of the sample belongs to the ten largest clones. The intended sense of this specimen's time point label: naive CD8 control sorted from an acute-time-point sample. Material for sequencing was naive CD8+ T cells from PBMCs. The cell subset or site label on this specimen signifies: sorted total naive CD45RO-negative CD8+ T cells. These receptors all stem from a man between 25 and 39 years old with chronic hepatitis C.

The chain combines TRBV2 with TRBJ2-7, with D uncertain. V lost 7 bases and J lost 0, with 10 bases in between. CDR1 SNHLY and CDR2 FYNNEI come from the germline V gene. The CDR3 runs 13 residues. Here the CDR3 DNA reads TGTGCCAGCACCGACCCAAACTCCTACGAGCAGTACTTC. It is translated as CASTDPNSYEQYF.

The chain is built from TRBV27 and TRBJ2-1; weak D call: TRBD2 (6 bases). The V gene's germline CDR1 is MNHEY and CDR2 SMNVEV (reference sequence). The CDR3 has 11 amino acids. Trimming took 9 bases from V and 7 from J, leaving 10 bases between them. Written as DNA, the CDR3 is TGTGCCAGTCGCCTAGCGAATGAGCAGTTCTTC. Translation gives CASRLANEQFF.

The chain carries TRBV19 and TRBJ1-5; maybe TRBD1 (6 bases). The V end was cut by 5 bases, the J end by 4 bases, with 15 bases between. From germline, CDR1 is LNHDA and CDR2 SQIVND (reference sequence). The CDR3 spans 15 residues. Written as DNA, the CDR3 is TGTGCCAGTAGTGGCGTGGACAGCCTAAATCAGCCCCAGCATTTT. Encoded protein: CASSGVDSLNQPQHF.

The CDR3 sequence is CASSYSGGNTEAFF. The CDR3 region has the DNA TGTGCCAGCAGTTACTCCGGGGGGAACACTGAAGCTTTCTTT. The chain links TRBV6-6 to TRBJ1-1, with a possible D match to TRBD1 (5 bases). Germline CDR1 MNHNY, CDR2 SVGAGI (reference sequence). This CDR3 is 14 amino acids long. V was cut by 0 bases and J by 1 base, with 6 bases left in between.

This clone has more than one count but fewer than ten. The genes are TRBV4-1 and TRBJ1-5; maybe TRBD1 (5 bases). Germline V gives CDR1 MGHRA, CDR2 YSYEKL. V lost 2 bases, J lost 4 bases, and 12 bases lay in between. The CDR3 is made up of 15 amino acids. The CDR3 region has the DNA TGCGCCAGCAGCCAAACCCTAGGGGTTAATCAGCCCCAGCATTTT. Translation gives CASSQTLGVNQPQHF.

This chain links TRBV7-8 with TRBJ1-6, with a tentative D call TRBD1 (6 bases). The V gene lost 1 base and the J gene lost 10 bases, with 14 bases spanning the gap. Germline loops: CDR1 SGHVS, CDR2 FQNEAQ. CDR3 length: 15 residues. The CDR3 DNA reads as TGTGCCAGCAGCTTAGGTCTGGGGGCGGAATCACCCCTCCACTTT. Encoded protein: CASSLGLGAESPLHF.